These 5 T cell receptor beta chains came from one sample sequenced in a study of response to subunit inactivated influenza vaccine. In TCRdb, the RT-PCR reads were re-called with MiXCR into one record per CDR3 protein. The table shows 500,000 to 600,000 distinct CDR3 sequences, with 10% to 12% occurring only once. These data also formed part of another study, on T cells expressing NK-cell markers. That work states: Researchers built TCR beta cDNA using 5'RACE template switching with UMIs.

This specimen was PBMCs from blood, taken on the day of vaccination. The receptor source for this set is a man in his fifties or sixties who received an inactivated influenza vaccine.

The chain carries TRBV12-3 or TRBV12-4 and TRBJ1-3, with D perhaps matching TRBD1 (6 bases). V was trimmed by 6 bases and J by 2 bases, leaving 17 bases between them. The CDR3 extends over 16 amino acids. The CDR3 sequence is CASRQNAGGTGNTIYF. CDR3 sequence (DNA): TGTGCCAGCAGACAAAATGCCGGGGGCACTGGAAACACCATATATTTT.

This clonotype turned up a few times. The chain is built from TRBV6-6 and TRBJ2-7, with D perhaps TRBD2 (5 bases). Germline assignment: CDR1 MNHNY and CDR2 SVGAGI (reference sequence). Deletions cut 2 bases from V and 4 bases from J, with 9 bases between. The CDR3 has 13 residues. CDR3 DNA sequence: TGTGCCAGCAGTTACGGAGGTTATTACGAGCAGTACTTC. Protein sequence: CASSYGGYYEQYF.

The chain carries TRBV28 and TRBJ2-1; 9 bases align to TRBD1. Germline trimming cut 6 bases from V and 9 bases from J; bases unmatched to any gene: 12. The germline V gene encodes CDR1 MDHEN and CDR2 SYDVKM. The CDR3 loop spans 15 amino acids. CDR3 in DNA: TGTGCCAGCAGAACCGGGACAGGGATTGGTAGTGAGCAGTTCTTC. Translated: CASRTGTGIGSEQFF.

This clonotype was observed a few times. The gene calls are TRBV28 and TRBJ1-5; D might be TRBD1 (5 bases). This CDR3 comprises 15 residues. Deletions cut 4 bases from V and 2 bases from J, with 12 bases between. Germline CDR1 and CDR2: MDHEN and SYDVKM. DNA for the CDR3: TGTGCCAGCAGTTATAGGGGTGTCGGCAATCAGCCCCAGCATTTT. Its protein is CASSYRGVGNQPQHF.

J is TRBJ2-5 and V is TRBV4-1; D is perhaps TRBD1 or TRBD2 (6 bases each). Germline-derived CDR1 and CDR2 are MGHRA and YSYEKL. The CDR3 consists of 14 residues. V was trimmed by 2 bases and J by 1 base, leaving 8 bases between them. CDR3 in amino acids: CASSQRGAQETQYF. In DNA, the CDR3 is TGCGCCAGCAGCCAAAGGGGGGCCCAAGAGACCCAGTACTTC.